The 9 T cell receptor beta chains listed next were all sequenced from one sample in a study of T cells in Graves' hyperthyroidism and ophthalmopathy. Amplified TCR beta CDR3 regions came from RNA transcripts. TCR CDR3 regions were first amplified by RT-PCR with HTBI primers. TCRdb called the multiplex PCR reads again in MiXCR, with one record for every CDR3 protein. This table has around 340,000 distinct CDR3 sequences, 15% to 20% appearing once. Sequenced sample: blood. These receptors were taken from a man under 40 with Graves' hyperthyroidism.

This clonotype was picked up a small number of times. The CDR3 protein is CASSADRGSHNEQFF. The CDR3 DNA reads TGTGCCAGCAGCGCTGACAGGGGCTCGCACAATGAGCAGTTCTTC. J is TRBJ2-1 and V is TRBV7-2, with TRBD1 identical over 8 bases. This CDR3 is built from 15 residues. Germline assignment: CDR1 SGHTA and CDR2 FQGNSA. Trimming removed 5 bases from V and 5 bases from J; junction bases left unmatched: 8.

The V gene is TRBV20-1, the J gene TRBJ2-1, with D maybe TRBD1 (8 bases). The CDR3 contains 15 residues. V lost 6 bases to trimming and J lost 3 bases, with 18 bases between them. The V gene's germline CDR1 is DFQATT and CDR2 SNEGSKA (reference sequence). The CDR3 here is CSADREGEFYNEQFF. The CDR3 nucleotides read TGCAGTGCGGACAGGGAGGGGGAGTTCTACAATGAGCAGTTCTTC.

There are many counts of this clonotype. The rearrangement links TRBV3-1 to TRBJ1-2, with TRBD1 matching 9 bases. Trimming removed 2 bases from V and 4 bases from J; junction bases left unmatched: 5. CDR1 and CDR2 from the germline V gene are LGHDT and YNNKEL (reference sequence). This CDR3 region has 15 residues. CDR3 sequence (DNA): TGTGCCAGCAGCCAACCGGGACAGGGCTCCTATGGCTACACCTTC. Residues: CASSQPGQGSYGYTF.

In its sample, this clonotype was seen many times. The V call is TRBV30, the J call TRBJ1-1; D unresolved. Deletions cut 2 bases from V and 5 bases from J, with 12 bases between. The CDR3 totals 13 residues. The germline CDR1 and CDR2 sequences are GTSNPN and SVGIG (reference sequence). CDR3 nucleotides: TGTGCCTGGAGTTCTTCTATAGAGACTGAAGCTTTCTTT. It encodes CAWSSSIETEAFF.

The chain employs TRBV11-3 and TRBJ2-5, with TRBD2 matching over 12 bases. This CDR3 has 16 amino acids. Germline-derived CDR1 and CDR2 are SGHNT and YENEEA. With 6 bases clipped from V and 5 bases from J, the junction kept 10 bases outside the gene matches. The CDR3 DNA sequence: TGTGCCAGCAGTTTAAGACTAGCGGGAGAAAGGGAGACCCAGTACTTC. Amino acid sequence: CASSLRLAGERETQYF.

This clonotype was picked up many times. The CDR3 region is CSVEFPAGADEQYF. The CDR3 region has the DNA TGCAGCGTTGAGTTCCCAGCGGGAGCCGACGAGCAGTACTTC. The J gene is TRBJ2-7, the V gene TRBV29-1, with 8 bases matching TRBD2. In germline, CDR1 is SQVTM, CDR2 ANQGSEA. The CDR3 totals 14 residues. With V trimmed by 3 bases and J by 5 bases, 9 bases remained unmatched.

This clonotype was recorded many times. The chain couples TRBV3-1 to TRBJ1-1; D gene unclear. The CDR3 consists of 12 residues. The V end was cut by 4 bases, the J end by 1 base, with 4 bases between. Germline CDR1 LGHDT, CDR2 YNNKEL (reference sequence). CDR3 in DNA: TGTGCCAGCAGCCCGGGGAACACTGAAGCTTTCTTT. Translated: CASSPGNTEAFF.

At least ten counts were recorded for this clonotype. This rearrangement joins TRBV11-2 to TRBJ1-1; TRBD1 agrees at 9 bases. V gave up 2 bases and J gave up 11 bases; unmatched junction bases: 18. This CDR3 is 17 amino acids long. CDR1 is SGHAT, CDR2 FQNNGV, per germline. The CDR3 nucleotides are TGTGCCAGCAGCTTAAGAGGACCGGGACAGGGAACGGTGTTGGCTTTCTTT. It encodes CASSLRGPGQGTVLAFF.

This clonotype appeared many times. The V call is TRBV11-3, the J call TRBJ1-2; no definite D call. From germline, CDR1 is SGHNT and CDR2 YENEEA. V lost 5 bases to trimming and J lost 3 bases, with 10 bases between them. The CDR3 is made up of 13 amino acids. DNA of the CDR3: TGTGCCAGCAGCCCGGGGTTACACTATGGCTACACCTTC. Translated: CASSPGLHYGYTF.